The 21 T cell receptor beta chains in this list originate from one sample, sequenced in a study of T cells after yellow fever vaccination. TCRdb passed the 5' RACE reads through MiXCR, listing each CDR3 protein once. The sample contains some 350,000 distinct CDR3 sequences, about 4% of which appear only once. The material was PBMCs, obtained 5 days after the yellow fever booster vaccination. The source is a young man who received the YFV17D yellow fever vaccine.

This clonotype was observed many times. The chain links TRBV11-2 to TRBJ2-5; maybe TRBD1 (5 bases). CDR1 and CDR2 from the germline V gene are SGHAT and FQNNGV. CDR3 length: 14 residues. V lost 1 base to trimming and J lost 9 bases, with 15 bases between them. The CDR3 reads CASSLGGGPTAQYF. The CDR3 coding sequence is TGTGCCAGCAGCTTAGGGGGCGGCCCTACGGCCCAGTACTTC.

The chain has TRBV28 and TRBJ1-2; D is unclear. Trimming pared 4 bases from V and 6 bases from J, leaving 12 bases between. This CDR3 is 13 amino acids long. Looked up from germline, CDR1 is MDHEN and CDR2 is SYDVKM. The DNA of the CDR3 is TGTGCCAGCAGTTCACCTGTCTCGGATGGCTACACCTTC. Protein sequence: CASSSPVSDGYTF.

This clonotype came up a few times. The CDR3 region is CASSLLGLYRSGTQYF. CDR3 in DNA: TGTGCCAGCAGCTTACTTGGCCTCTACCGCAGTGGTACGCAGTATTTT. The chain couples TRBV11-2 to TRBJ2-3; D gene unclear. The CDR3 is made up of 16 amino acids. Germline-derived CDR1 and CDR2 are SGHAT and FQNNGV. V gave up 2 bases and J gave up 8 bases, with 20 bases separating them.

This clonotype occurred a few times. The chain has TRBV12-3 or TRBV12-4 and TRBJ1-1, with 7 bases identical to TRBD1. This CDR3 has 13 residues. The V and J ends lost 11 bases and 5 bases, in that order; junction bases with no gene match: 11. The CDR3 sequence: CASLGQPRTEAFF. CDR3 bases: TGTGCCTCGTTGGGACAGCCCAGGACTGAAGCTTTCTTT.

The gene calls are TRBV3-1 and TRBJ1-6; 9 nucleotides line up with TRBD1. This CDR3 is built from 15 residues. The V and J ends lost 5 bases and 5 bases, in that order; junction bases with no gene match: 4. Germline CDR1 reads LGHDT; CDR2 reads YNNKEL (reference sequence). CDR3 sequence: CASSKQGADNSPLHF. For the CDR3, the DNA is TGTGCCAGCAGCAAACAGGGGGCTGATAATTCACCCCTCCACTTT.

This clonotype was seen only a few times. The rearrangement joins TRBV12-3 or TRBV12-4 to TRBJ1-5; D not resolved. The CDR3 covers 15 residues. V lost 2 bases and J 0 bases, leaving 8 bases between the germline ends. The DNA of the CDR3 is TGTGCCAGCAGTTTATTGCTCAATAGCAATCAGCCCCAGCATTTT. This encodes CASSLLLNSNQPQHF.

This clonotype turned up a few times. The chain has TRBV20-1 and TRBJ2-2; D perhaps matches TRBD1 (6 bases). This CDR3 comprises 14 residues. Trimming removed 6 bases at V and 2 bases at J, with 13 bases between. Germline V lookup: CDR1 DFQATT, CDR2 SNEGSKA (reference sequence). DNA for the CDR3: TGCAGTGCAAGCCGGACAGCCAACACCGGGGAGCTGTTTTTT. It specifies CSASRTANTGELFF.

This clonotype was detected only a few times. CDR3 loop: CASSYGSLSSGYTF. The DNA for the CDR3 is TGTGCCAGCAGTTACGGGTCTCTAAGTAGTGGCTACACCTTC. This chain joins TRBV6-5 and TRBJ1-2; D unresolved. Between the trimmed V and J ends, which lost 2 bases and 7 bases, there was a span of 14 bases. Germline V gene sequence: CDR1 MNHEY, CDR2 SVGAGI. The CDR3 length is 14 residues.

This clonotype was found many times. The rearrangement joins TRBV9 to TRBJ2-1, with TRBD2 matching 9 bases. The CDR3 covers 15 residues. Unmatched junction bases numbered 11, after V lost 3 bases and J lost 10 bases. Per germline, CDR1 SGDLS and CDR2 YYNGEE. CDR3 nucleotides: TGTGCCAGCAGCGAGGGGGGACTAGCCCAGTCGGAGCAGTTCTTC. It codes for CASSEGGLAQSEQFF.

This clonotype was detected many times. The rearrangement links TRBV27 to TRBJ2-5; 7 bases are a match to TRBD1. The germline CDR1 and CDR2 sequences are MNHEY and SMNVEV (reference sequence). J was trimmed by 5 bases and V by 5 bases; bases with no gene match: 5. The CDR3 loop spans 13 amino acids. Here the CDR3 reads CASSPGTDETQYF. The CDR3 DNA reads TGTGCCAGCAGTCCTGGGACAGACGAGACCCAGTACTTC.

In its sample, this clonotype was seen a few times. This chain's CDR3 is CASSISRGTANYGYTF. In DNA form, the CDR3 reads TGTGCCAGTAGTATAAGTAGGGGGACGGCTAACTATGGCTACACCTTC. This sequence joins TRBV19 and TRBJ1-2; D might be TRBD1 (6 bases). CDR1 is LNHDA, CDR2 SQIVND, per germline (reference sequence). There are 16 residues in the CDR3. The V gene lost 2 bases and the J gene lost 0 bases, with 13 bases spanning the gap.

This clonotype was recorded a few times. J is TRBJ2-5 and V is TRBV12-3 or TRBV12-4; either TRBD1 or TRBD2 may supply D (5 bases each). V lost 4 bases and J 3 bases, leaving 24 bases between the germline ends. This CDR3 has 18 residues. CDR3 nucleotide sequence: TGTGCCAGCAGTTACCCGGGGCGCAGCCAGTATAATGAAGAGACCCAGTACTTC. Translated: CASSYPGRSQYNEETQYF.

This chain connects TRBV30 to TRBJ2-3; 9 nucleotides agree with TRBD1. The CDR3 has 14 amino acids. CDR1 is GTSNPN, CDR2 SVGIG, per germline (reference sequence). The ends lost 1 base at V and 4 bases at J; junction bases unmatched: 3. In nucleotides, the CDR3 is TGTGCCTGGAGTGGCAGACAGGGGGCAGATACGCAGTATTTT. This codes for CAWSGRQGADTQYF.

The V gene is TRBV5-1, the J gene TRBJ2-2; 7 bases are shared with TRBD2. The CDR3 length is 19 residues. V dropped 4 bases and J dropped 3; count of bases not matched to a gene: 18. Germline CDR1 reads SGHRS; CDR2 reads YFSETQ. The CDR3, as DNA: TGCGCCAGCAGCACCTCGGCGGGGGTGAAAATGACGGACACCGGGGAGCTGTTTTTT. This translates into CASSTSAGVKMTDTGELFF.

In its sample, this clonotype was seen many times. The rearrangement uses TRBV5-1 and TRBJ1-6; 9 bases align to TRBD1. In germline, CDR1 is SGHRS, CDR2 YFSETQ. The CDR3 spans 14 residues. Losses at the gene ends were 4 bases for V and 7 bases for J; bases not matched to a gene: 3. In DNA form, the CDR3 reads TGCGCCAGCAGCACCGGGACAGGGAATTCACCCCTCCACTTT. This sequence encodes CASSTGTGNSPLHF. Full variable domain (missing parts from reference TRBV5-1 and TRBJ1-6): KAGVTQTPRYLIKTRGQQVTLSCSPISGHRSVSWYQQTPGQGLQFLFEYFSETQRNKGNFPGRFSGRQFSNSRSEMNVSTLELGDSALYLCASSTGTGNSPLHFGNGTRLTVT.

This clonotype was counted a few times. The genes are TRBV15 and TRBJ1-5, with D possibly being TRBD1 (5 bases). The CDR3 spans 19 residues. Trimming left V 1 base short and J 2 bases short, with 21 bases between. Per germline, CDR1 LNHNV and CDR2 YYDKDF (reference sequence). CDR3 in amino acids: CATSRAGDSGSTGNQPQHF. The CDR3 coding sequence is TGTGCCACCAGCAGAGCCGGTGACAGCGGATCAACGGGCAATCAGCCCCAGCATTTT.

The chain is built from TRBV4-3 and TRBJ2-2, with TRBD1 identical over 7 bases. The CDR3 sequence is 15 residues long. The V and J ends lost 1 base and 4 bases, in that order; junction bases with no gene match: 3. Germline V gene data show CDR1 as LGHNA and CDR2 as YSLEER. The CDR3 DNA is TGCGCCAGCAGCCAAGGGACAGGTCCCACCGGGGAGCTGTTTTTT. Its translation is CASSQGTGPTGELFF.

On this clonotype: Compared with germline, one end of the junction differs, possibly owing to a read error. This sequence joins TRBV7-2 and TRBJ2-3; D not resolved. The CDR3 has 13 residues. Germline V CDR1 and CDR2: SGHTA, FQGNSA. Here the CDR3 reads CASSLDGRSVPPF. CDR3 bases: TGTGCCAGCAGCTTAGATGGCAGGTCCGTGCCCCCTTTT.

V gene TRBV6-5 combines with J gene TRBJ1-1, with D maybe TRBD1 (5 bases). Germline V gene data show CDR1 as MNHEY and CDR2 as SVGAGI. The CDR3 is 14 residues long. V shed 0 bases and J shed 5 bases, with 10 bases lying between them. CDR3 DNA sequence: TGTGCCAGCAGTTACTCGAGGGGTAGGACTGAAGCTTTCTTT. Amino acids: CASSYSRGRTEAFF.

This clonotype appeared a few times. The CDR3 bases are TGCGCCAGCAGTCCCAGGGAAGGCACCGGGGAGCTGTTTTTT. As protein: CASSPREGTGELFF. The V call is TRBV4-1, the J call TRBJ2-2; D perhaps matches TRBD1 (5 bases). Germline loops: CDR1 MGHRA, CDR2 YSYEKL. V lost 6 bases and J 4 bases, leaving 12 bases between the germline ends. This CDR3 has 14 amino acids.

This clonotype was observed many times. The V and J genes are TRBV5-1 and TRBJ1-1; D is uncertain. The CDR3 has 14 residues. Trimming removed 4 bases from V and 2 bases from J, with 12 bases in between. CDR1 and CDR2 from the germline V gene are SGHRS and YFSETQ. CDR3 sequence (DNA): TGCGCCAGCAGCCCTGGTTCATCAAACACTGAAGCTTTCTTT. It codes for CASSPGSSNTEAFF.